The 3 T cell receptor beta chains presented below share a single source sample, sequenced in a study of blood T cell repertoires in COVID-19. The assay was immunoSEQ multiplex PCR, and TCRdb's table has in-frame clones only and misses some. The data contain more than 95,000 clones, around four fifths of them singletons. What was sequenced was peripheral blood. The receptors were gathered from a woman in her seventies with acute or convalescent COVID-19.

This chain joins TRBV18 and TRBJ2-6; D gene ambiguous. The CDR3 loop spans 16 amino acids. Germline CDR1 reads KGHSH; CDR2 reads LQKENI. Between the trimmed V and J ends, which lost 3 bases and 0 bases, there was a span of 9 bases. Here the CDR3 DNA reads TGTGCCAGCTCACCCCTGAGAAACTCTGGGGCCAACGTCCTGACTTTC. Its protein is CASSPLRNSGANVLTF.

The chain combines TRBV7-6 with TRBJ2-1, with TRBD2 matching 12 bases. Trimming removed 5 bases from V and 9 bases from J; junction bases left unmatched: 8. The germline V gene encodes CDR1 SGHVS and CDR2 FNYEAQ. The CDR3 is 15 residues long. The CDR3 DNA is TGTGCCAGCAGCGCCCCTAGCGGGGGGGCCTCTGAGCAGTTCTTC. The encoded protein is CASSAPSGGASEQFF.

This clone came up once. The V gene is TRBV9, the J gene TRBJ2-5, with a possible D match to TRBD2 (5 bases). Between the trimmed V and J ends, which lost 0 bases and 2 bases, there was a span of 11 bases. Germline V gene data show CDR1 as SGDLS and CDR2 as YYNGEE. CDR3 length: 15 residues. The CDR3 sequence: CASSVGTAAQETQYF. The CDR3 DNA is TGTGCCAGCAGCGTAGGCACAGCGGCGCAAGAGACCCAGTACTTC.